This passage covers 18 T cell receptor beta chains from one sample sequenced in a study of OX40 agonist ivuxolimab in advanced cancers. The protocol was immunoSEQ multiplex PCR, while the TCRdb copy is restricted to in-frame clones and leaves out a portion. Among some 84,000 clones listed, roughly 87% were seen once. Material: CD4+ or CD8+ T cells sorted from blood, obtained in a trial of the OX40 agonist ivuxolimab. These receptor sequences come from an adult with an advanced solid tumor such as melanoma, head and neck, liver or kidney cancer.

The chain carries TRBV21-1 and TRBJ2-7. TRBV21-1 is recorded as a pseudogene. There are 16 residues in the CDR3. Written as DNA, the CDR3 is TGTGCCAGCAGCAAAAGGGGGAGGACACACTTCTACGAGCAGTACTTC. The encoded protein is CASSKRGRTHFYEQYF.

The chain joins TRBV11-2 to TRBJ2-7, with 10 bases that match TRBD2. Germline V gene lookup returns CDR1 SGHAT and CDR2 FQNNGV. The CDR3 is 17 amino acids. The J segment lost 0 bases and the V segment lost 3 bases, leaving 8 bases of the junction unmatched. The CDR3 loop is CASSFSSGGRSSYEQYF. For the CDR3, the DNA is TGTGCCAGCAGCTTTTCTAGCGGGGGTCGGAGCTCCTACGAGCAGTACTTC.

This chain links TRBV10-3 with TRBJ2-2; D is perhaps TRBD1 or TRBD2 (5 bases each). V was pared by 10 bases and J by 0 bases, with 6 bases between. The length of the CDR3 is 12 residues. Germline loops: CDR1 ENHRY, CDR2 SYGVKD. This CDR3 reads CATGPNTGELFF. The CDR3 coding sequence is TGTGCCACGGGACCGAACACCGGGGAGCTGTTTTTT.

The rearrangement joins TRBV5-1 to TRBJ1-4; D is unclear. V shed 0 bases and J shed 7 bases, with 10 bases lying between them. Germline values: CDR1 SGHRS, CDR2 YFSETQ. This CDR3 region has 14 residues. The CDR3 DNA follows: TGCGCCAGCAGCTTGGTCGGGAGCCGTGAAAAACTGTTTTTT. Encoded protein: CASSLVGSREKLFF.

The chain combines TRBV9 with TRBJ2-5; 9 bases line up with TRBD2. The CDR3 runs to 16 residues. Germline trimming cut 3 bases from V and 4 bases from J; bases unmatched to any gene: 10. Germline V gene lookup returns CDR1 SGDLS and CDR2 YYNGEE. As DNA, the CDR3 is TGTGCCAGCAGCGCGGGGGGCGGGACTAGCTCAGAGACCCAGTACTTC. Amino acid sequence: CASSAGGGTSSETQYF.

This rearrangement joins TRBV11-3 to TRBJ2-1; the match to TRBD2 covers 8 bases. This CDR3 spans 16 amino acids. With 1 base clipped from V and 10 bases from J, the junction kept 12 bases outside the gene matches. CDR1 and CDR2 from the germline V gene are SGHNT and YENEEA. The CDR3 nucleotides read TGTGCCAGCAGCTTAGGGGGCGGGAGGTCCCCAGGAGAGCAGTTCTTC. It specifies CASSLGGGRSPGEQFF. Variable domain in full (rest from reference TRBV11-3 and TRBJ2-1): EAGVVQSPRYKIIEKKQPVAFWCNPISGHNTLYWYLQNLGQGPELLIRYENEEAVDDSQLPKDRFSAERLKGVDSTLKIQPAELGDSAVYLCASSLGGGRSPGEQFFGPGTRLTVL.

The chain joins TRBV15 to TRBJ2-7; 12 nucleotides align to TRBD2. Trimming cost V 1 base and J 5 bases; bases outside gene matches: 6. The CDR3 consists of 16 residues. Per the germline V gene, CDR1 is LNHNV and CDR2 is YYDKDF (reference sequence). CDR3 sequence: CATSRGVTSGSHEQYF. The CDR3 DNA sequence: TGTGCCACCAGCAGAGGGGTGACTAGCGGGAGCCACGAGCAGTACTTC.

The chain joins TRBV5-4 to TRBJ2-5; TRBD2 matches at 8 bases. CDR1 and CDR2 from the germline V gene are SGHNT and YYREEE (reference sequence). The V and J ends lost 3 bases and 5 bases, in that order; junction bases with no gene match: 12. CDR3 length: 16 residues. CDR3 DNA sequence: TGTGCCAGCAGCTCACATGACGGGAGGGCGGCGGAGACCCAGTACTTC. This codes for CASSSHDGRAAETQYF.

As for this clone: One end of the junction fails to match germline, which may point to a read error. Written as DNA, the CDR3 is TGTGCCAGCACCTTGGACGGCCTGGGGGAAAAACTGTTTTTT. Its translation: CASTLDGLGEKLFF. The chain has TRBV5-5 and TRBJ1-4; D not certain. CDR3 length: 14 residues. Germline CDR1 and CDR2: SGHKS and YYEKEE (reference sequence).

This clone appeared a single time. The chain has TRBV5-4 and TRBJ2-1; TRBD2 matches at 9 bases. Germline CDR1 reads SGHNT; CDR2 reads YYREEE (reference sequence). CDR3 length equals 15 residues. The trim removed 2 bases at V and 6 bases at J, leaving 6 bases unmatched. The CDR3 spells CASSLIAGASNEQFF. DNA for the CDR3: TGTGCCAGCAGCTTAATAGCGGGAGCGAGCAATGAGCAGTTCTTC.

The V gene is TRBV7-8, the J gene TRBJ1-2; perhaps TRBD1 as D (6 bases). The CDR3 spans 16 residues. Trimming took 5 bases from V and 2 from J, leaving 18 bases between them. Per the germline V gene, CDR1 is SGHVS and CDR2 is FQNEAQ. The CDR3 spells CASSDYTSQGNYGYTF. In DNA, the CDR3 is TGTGCCAGCAGCGATTACACAAGTCAGGGGAACTATGGCTACACCTTC.

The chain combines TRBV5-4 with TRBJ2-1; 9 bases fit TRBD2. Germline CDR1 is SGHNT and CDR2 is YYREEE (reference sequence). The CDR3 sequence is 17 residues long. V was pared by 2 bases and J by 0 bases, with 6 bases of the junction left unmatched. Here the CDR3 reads CASSFPSGVASYNEQFF. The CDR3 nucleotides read TGTGCCAGCAGCTTTCCTAGCGGGGTGGCCTCCTACAATGAGCAGTTCTTC.

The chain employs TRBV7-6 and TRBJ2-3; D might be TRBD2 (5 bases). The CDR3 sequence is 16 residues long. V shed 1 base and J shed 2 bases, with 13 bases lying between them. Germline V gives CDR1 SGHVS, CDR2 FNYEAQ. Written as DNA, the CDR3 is TGTGCCAGCAGCTTAGAAGGTGGACTGAACACAGATACGCAGTATTTT. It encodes CASSLEGGLNTDTQYF.

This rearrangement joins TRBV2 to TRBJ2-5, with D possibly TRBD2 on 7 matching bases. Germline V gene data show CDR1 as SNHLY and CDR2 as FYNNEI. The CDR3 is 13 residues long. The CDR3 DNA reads TGTTCCTCAGCGGTTAGGGGGGGAGAGACCCAGTACTTC. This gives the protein CSSAVRGGETQYF.

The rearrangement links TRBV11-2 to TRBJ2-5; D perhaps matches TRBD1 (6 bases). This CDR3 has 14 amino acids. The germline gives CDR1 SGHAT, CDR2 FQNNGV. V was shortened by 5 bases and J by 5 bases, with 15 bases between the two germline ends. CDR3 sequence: CASSLSPDSETQYF. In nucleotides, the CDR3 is TGTGCCAGCAGCCTTTCCCCGGACAGCGAGACCCAGTACTTC.

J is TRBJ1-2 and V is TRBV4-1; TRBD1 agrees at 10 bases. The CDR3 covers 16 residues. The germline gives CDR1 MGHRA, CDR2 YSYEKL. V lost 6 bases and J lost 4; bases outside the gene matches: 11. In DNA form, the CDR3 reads TGCGCCAGCAGTCAATTTGCGACAGGGGGCGTCTATGGCTACACCTTC. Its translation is CASSQFATGGVYGYTF.

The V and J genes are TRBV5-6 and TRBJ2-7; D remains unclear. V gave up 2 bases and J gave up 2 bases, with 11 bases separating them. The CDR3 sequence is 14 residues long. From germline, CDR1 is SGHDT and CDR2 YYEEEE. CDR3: CASSFGGTTYEQYV. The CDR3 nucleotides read TGTGCCAGCAGCTTCGGCGGCACCACCTACGAGCAGTACGTC.

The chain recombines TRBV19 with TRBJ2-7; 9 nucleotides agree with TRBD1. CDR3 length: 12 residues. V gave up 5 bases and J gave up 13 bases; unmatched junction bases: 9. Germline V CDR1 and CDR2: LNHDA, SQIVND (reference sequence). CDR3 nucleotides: TGTGCCAGTAGTCGAGGAGACAGGGGGACCTACTTC. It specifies CASSRGDRGTYF.